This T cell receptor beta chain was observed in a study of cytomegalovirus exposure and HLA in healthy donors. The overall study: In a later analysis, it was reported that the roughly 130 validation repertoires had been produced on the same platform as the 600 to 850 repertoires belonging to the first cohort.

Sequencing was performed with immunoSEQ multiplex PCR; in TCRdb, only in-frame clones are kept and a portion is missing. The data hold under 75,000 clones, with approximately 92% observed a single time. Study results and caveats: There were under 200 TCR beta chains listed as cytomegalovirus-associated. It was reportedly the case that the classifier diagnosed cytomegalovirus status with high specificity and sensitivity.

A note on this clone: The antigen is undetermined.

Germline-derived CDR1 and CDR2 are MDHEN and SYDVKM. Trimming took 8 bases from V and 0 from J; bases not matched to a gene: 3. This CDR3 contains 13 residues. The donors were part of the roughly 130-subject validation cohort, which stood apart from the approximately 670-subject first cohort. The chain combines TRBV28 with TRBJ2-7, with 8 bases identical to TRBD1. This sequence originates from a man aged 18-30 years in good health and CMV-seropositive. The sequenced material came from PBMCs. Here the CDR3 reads CASRTGNSYEQYF. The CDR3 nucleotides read TGTGCCAGCCGGACAGGGAACTCCTACGAGCAGTACTTC.